This entry lists 17 T cell receptor beta chains sequenced from one sample in a study of PD-1 blockade in mismatch repair-deficient tumors (dated by TCRdb to 2017 to 2019). Library preparation was by the immunoSEQ multiplex PCR assay. This is the immuneACCESS table as TCRdb keeps it, with only in-frame sequences that have V and J called. A part of the clones is gone; compared with another copy, unresolved V genes explain less than half, and the rest is unexplained. Here the sample has approximately 60,000 clones; roughly 88% occur a single time. More than 11% of the sample belongs to the ten largest clones. The source was peripheral blood, collected 52 weeks after starting pembrolizumab. The receptors originated from an adult with mismatch repair-deficient cancer.

The rearrangement links TRBV30 to TRBJ2-1; D is possibly TRBD1 (5 bases). The CDR3 is 16 amino acids. Germline V gives CDR1 GTSNPN, CDR2 SVGIG (reference sequence). V gave up 3 bases and J gave up 2 bases, with 17 bases separating them. CDR3 residues: CAWRLQGSGAYNEQFF. In DNA form, the CDR3 reads TGTGCCTGGAGGCTCCAGGGAAGTGGGGCCTACAATGAGCAGTTCTTC.

The chain joins TRBV7-9 to TRBJ1-1; possibly TRBD1 for D (5 bases). Trimming stripped 4 bases from V and 4 bases from J, with 7 bases between. Per germline, CDR1 SEHNR and CDR2 FQNEAQ (reference sequence). The CDR3 extends over 12 amino acids. The CDR3 DNA sequence: TGTGCCAGCAGCTCTAGGGGCACTGAAGCTTTCTTT. Its translation is CASSSRGTEAFF.

V is TRBV7-2 and J is TRBJ2-5; maybe TRBD2 (5 bases). This CDR3 comprises 15 residues. Germline V CDR1 and CDR2: SGHTA, FQGNSA. V was pared by 1 base and J by 9 bases, with 18 bases between. DNA of the CDR3: TGTGCCAGCAGCTTAGGACTTGACTACGGCGGGTCCCAGTACTTC. It encodes CASSLGLDYGGSQYF.

The J gene is TRBJ2-7, the V gene TRBV6-1; D is uncertain. This CDR3 is built from 13 residues. Germline CDR1 MNHNS, CDR2 SASEGT. Between the trimmed V and J ends, which lost 10 bases and 1 base, there was a span of 14 bases. The CDR3 protein is CATGRSMSYEQYF. CDR3 coding DNA: TGTGCCACCGGTAGGAGTATGTCCTACGAGCAGTACTTC.

The chain employs TRBV2 and TRBJ1-2; TRBD1 matches at 7 bases. The CDR3 sequence is 11 residues long. The germline V gene has CDR1 SNHLY and CDR2 FYNNEI. V shed 11 bases and J 6 bases; nucleotides not matched to a gene: 6. CDR3 nucleotides: TGTGCCCTTCCGGGGACAGATGGCTACACCTTC. Its protein is CALPGTDGYTF. Using reference TRBV2 and TRBJ1-2 for the parts outside the CDR3, the full variable domain is EPEVTQTPSHQVTQMGQEVILRCVPISNHLYFYWYRQILGQKVEFLVSFYNNEISEKSEIFDDQFSVERPDGSNFTLKIRSTKLEDSAMYFCALPGTDGYTFGSGTRLTVV.

The genes are TRBV7-9 and TRBJ2-7; tentative D call: TRBD2 (5 bases). The germline V gene has CDR1 SEHNR and CDR2 FQNEAQ (reference sequence). The CDR3 sequence is 12 residues long. Trimming stripped 1 base from V and 7 bases from J, with 8 bases between. The CDR3: CASSLGRREQYF. For the CDR3, the DNA is TGTGCCAGCAGCTTAGGGCGGAGGGAGCAGTACTTC.

The chain joins TRBV25-1 to TRBJ2-4; the match to TRBD2 covers 11 bases. The germline gives CDR1 MGHDK, CDR2 SYGVNS. The CDR3 is 17 residues long. V dropped 5 bases and J dropped 2; count of bases not matched to a gene: 8. For the CDR3, the DNA is TGTGCCAGCAGTTCATCTAGCGGGAGGCTAACCAAAAACATTCAGTACTTC. It translates to CASSSSSGRLTKNIQYF.

The chain employs TRBV19 and TRBJ2-3, with 12 bases lining up with TRBD2. The CDR3 is made up of 17 amino acids. Germline V CDR1 and CDR2: LNHDA, SQIVND (reference sequence). V lost 5 bases and J lost 2; bases outside the gene matches: 8. This chain's CDR3 is CASSPHRLAGVTDTQYF. CDR3 in DNA: TGTGCCAGTAGTCCCCACCGACTAGCGGGAGTCACAGATACGCAGTATTTT. Based on the CDR3 plus reference TRBV19 and TRBJ2-3, the full variable domain is DGGITQSPKYLFRKEGQNVTLSCEQNLNHDAMYWYRQDPGQGLRLIYYSQIVNDFQKGDIAEGYSVSREKKESFPLTVTSAQKNPTAFYLCASSPHRLAGVTDTQYFGPGTRLTVL.

The chain links TRBV13 to TRBJ2-1; 12 bases map to TRBD1. The junction had 8 bases not matched to a gene; V was cut back by 7 bases and J by 7 bases. This CDR3 comprises 15 residues. CDR1 and CDR2 from the germline V gene are PRHDT and FYEKMQ (reference sequence). CDR3 sequence: CASTFPGQGANEQFF. CDR3 nucleotide sequence: TGTGCCAGCACCTTTCCGGGACAGGGGGCAAATGAGCAGTTCTTC.

This clone has a handful of counts. This chain joins TRBV29-1 and TRBJ2-5; perhaps TRBD2 as D (6 bases). CDR1 SQVTM and CDR2 ANQGSEA come from the germline V gene. V was clipped by 4 bases and J by 7 bases, with 16 bases between them. CDR3 length: 13 residues. CDR3 sequence: CSVAEGLFGTQYF. The CDR3, as DNA: TGCAGCGTTGCGGAGGGATTATTTGGGACCCAGTACTTC.

DNA of the CDR3: TGTGCCACCAGCACCGGGACTAGCGGAGCTAGCACAGATACGCAGTATTTT. This gives the protein CATSTGTSGASTDTQYF. This sequence joins TRBV15 and TRBJ2-3; 11 bases are shared with TRBD2. This CDR3 is 17 amino acids long. CDR1 is LNHNV, CDR2 YYDKDF, per germline (reference sequence). V was clipped by 4 bases and J by 0 bases; unmatched bases: 6.

V usage is TRBV30 and J usage is TRBJ2-7, with TRBD2 identical over 9 bases. The germline V gene has CDR1 GTSNPN and CDR2 SVGIG (reference sequence). There are 14 residues in the CDR3. J gave up 4 bases and V 0 bases, and 4 bases lay outside the gene matches. The CDR3 coding sequence is TGTGCCTGGAGTGTTGTAGCGGGGGAATACGAGCAGTACTTC. Protein product: CAWSVVAGEYEQYF.

J is TRBJ2-5 and V is TRBV5-1, with D possibly TRBD2 on 6 matching bases. V gave up 0 bases and J gave up 2 bases, with 11 bases separating them. Germline loops: CDR1 SGHRS, CDR2 YFSETQ. The CDR3 runs to 15 residues. CDR3 DNA sequence: TGCGCCAGCAGCTTGGGGGCGGGGATACAAGAGACCCAGTACTTC. Translated, it gives CASSLGAGIQETQYF.

The V and J genes are TRBV19 and TRBJ1-3; D may be TRBD1 (5 bases). This CDR3 comprises 13 residues. Looked up from germline, CDR1 is LNHDA and CDR2 is SQIVND (reference sequence). With 7 bases removed from V and 2 bases from J, the gap between germline ends came to 9 bases. CDR3 protein: CASTMGAGNTIYF. Written as DNA, the CDR3 is TGTGCCAGTACCATGGGGGCTGGAAACACCATATATTTT.

This sequence joins TRBV28 and TRBJ1-5; a weak D match, TRBD1 (5 bases). This CDR3 region has 14 residues. V was cut by 6 bases and J by 3 bases, with 12 bases left in between. The germline gives CDR1 MDHEN, CDR2 SYDVKM. The CDR3 bases are TGTGCCAGCAGACAGGTCTGGGACAATCAGCCCCAGCATTTT. This encodes CASRQVWDNQPQHF.

This clone was detected only once. This chain links TRBV6-5 with TRBJ2-7, with 11 bases aligning to TRBD1. Germline assignment: CDR1 MNHEY and CDR2 SVGAGI. CDR3 size: 14 residues. V shed 6 bases, J shed 3 bases, and the junction held 4 bases outside the gene matches. CDR3 in DNA: TGTGCCAGCAGGGGGGGACAGGGGGACTACGAGCAGTACTTC. This codes for CASRGGQGDYEQYF.

This clone was found once. The chain is built from TRBV11-3 and TRBJ2-7; D may match TRBD1 or TRBD2 (5 bases each). Germline CDR1 and CDR2: SGHNT and YENEEA. V lost 5 bases, J lost 0 bases, and 20 bases lay in between. The CDR3 consists of 17 residues. The CDR3 bases are TGTGCCAGCAGCCCCAGGGCGGGTCGGTGGGACTCCTACGAGCAGTACTTC. It codes for CASSPRAGRWDSYEQYF.